The sequence of this T cell receptor (beta chain) was determined in a study of T-cell reconstitution after alpha-beta-depleted transplantation in children. Study results and limitations: Some patients showed high day-60 TCRbeta diversity, which derived from surviving recipient T cells and thymic progenitors.

Unique molecular identifiers were incorporated during preparation of the TCRbeta library. In TCRdb, the PCR reads were re-called with MiXCR into one record per CDR3 protein. The table has about 110,000 distinct CDR3 sequences, 5% to 8% seen once. To note about this clonotype: What it recognizes is unknown.

Germline CDR1 and CDR2: MNHNS and SASEGT. The length of the CDR3 is 14 residues. V dropped 6 bases and J dropped 5 bases, with 13 bases sitting between them. This rearrangement joins TRBV6-1 to TRBJ1-4, with D possibly being TRBD1 (6 bases). This sample comprised PBMCs, mostly from graft donor cells, obtained 360 days after TCRalphabeta/CD19-depleted stem cell transplant. This sequence was found in a male patient under 10 years old who had a stem cell transplant for acute lymphoblastic leukemia, so the T cells may come from the graft donor. CDR3 loop: CASSPRQENEKLFF. The DNA of the CDR3 is TGTGCCAGCAGCCCCCGACAGGAGAATGAAAAACTGTTTTTT.